These 8 T cell receptor beta chains came from one sample sequenced in a study of regulatory T cells in long-lasting Graves disease. Both iRepertoire HTBI primers and Arm-PCR of CDR3 regions were used to build the TCR beta libraries. TCRdb ran MiXCR on the multiplex PCR reads and lists one entry per CDR3 protein. The repertoire holds some 330,000 distinct CDR3 sequences, 12% seen once, with about 19% in the top ten. Noted time point: newly diagnosed GD, antithyroid drugs for less than 3 months. After RNA was extracted from PBMCs, the TCR library was made from it. These records were also assigned to another study, of T cells in Graves' hyperthyroidism and ophthalmopathy.

The specimen comprised peripheral blood mononuclear cells (PBMCs), sampled at new diagnosis, from a patient treated with antithyroid drugs. Source of these receptors: a woman aged 18-29 years with Graves disease.

This clonotype was recorded a few times. V is TRBV5-1 and J is TRBJ2-5, with a possible D match to TRBD2 (5 bases). V lost 0 bases to trimming and J lost 4 bases, with 16 bases between them. Per the germline V gene, CDR1 is SGHRS and CDR2 is YFSETQ. The CDR3 length is 16 residues. Here the CDR3 DNA reads TGCGCCAGCAGCTTGGGCTACGGGGTAATACGAGAGACCCAGTACTTC. This encodes CASSLGYGVIRETQYF.

V is TRBV27 and J is TRBJ2-7; 9 positions match TRBD1. CDR1 and CDR2 from the germline V gene are MNHEY and SMNVEV (reference sequence). The CDR3 has 14 amino acids. Trimming at V came to 5 bases and at J to 5 bases, leaving 7 bases not matched to a gene. The CDR3 DNA reads as TGTGCCAGCAGTCGGGACAGGGTGATGGACGAGCAGTACTTC. Protein: CASSRDRVMDEQYF.

The V and J genes are TRBV5-4 and TRBJ1-1; possible D gene TRBD1, 5 bases. The CDR3 is made up of 16 amino acids. The germline V gene has CDR1 SGHNT and CDR2 YYREEE (reference sequence). The V and J ends lost 2 bases and 3 bases respectively, with 17 bases between them. In DNA, the CDR3 is TGTGCCAGCAGCTTCCTACAAGGGGCAAGGGACACTGAAGCTTTCTTT. This sequence encodes CASSFLQGARDTEAFF.

This clonotype was seen only a few times. This chain joins TRBV20-1 and TRBJ2-1, with 14 nucleotides matching TRBD2. Germline V gene lookup returns CDR1 DFQATT and CDR2 SNEGSKA (reference sequence). The V segment lost 3 bases and the J segment 7 bases; nucleotides outside the gene matches: 2. CDR3 length equals 14 residues. The CDR3, as DNA: TGCAGTGCTAGCAGGACTAGCGGGAGGAATGAGCAGTTCTTC. Translated: CSASRTSGRNEQFF.

This clonotype was observed at least ten times. The chain couples TRBV6-2 or TRBV6-3 to TRBJ2-3; 8 bases are shared with TRBD1. CDR3 length: 18 amino acids. J gave up 4 bases and V 0 bases, and 12 bases lay outside the gene matches. Germline V lookup: CDR1 MNHEY, CDR2 SVGEGT. The DNA for the CDR3 is TGTGCCAGCAGTTACTCGAGAGGCTGGCAGGGGGCCGCAGATACGCAGTATTTT. Protein sequence: CASSYSRGWQGAADTQYF.

The table lists this clonotype with many counts. This chain uses TRBV12-3 or TRBV12-4 with TRBJ2-7; D possibly corresponds to TRBD2 (6 bases). This CDR3 comprises 15 residues. Trimming left V 3 bases short and J 0 bases short, with 12 bases between. CDR3 residues: CASSLGSGPSYEQYV. The DNA of the CDR3 is TGTGCCAGCAGTTTGGGTAGCGGCCCCTCCTACGAGCAGTACGTC.

The sample holds many counts of this clonotype. The rearrangement links TRBV5-5 to TRBJ2-3, with D maybe TRBD2 (5 bases). There are 17 residues in the CDR3. Germline V CDR1 and CDR2: SGHKS, YYEKEE (reference sequence). V dropped 2 bases and J dropped 3 bases, with 19 bases sitting between them. The CDR3 loop reads CASSLRRGGYKTDTQYF. DNA of the CDR3: TGTGCCAGCAGCTTAAGGCGAGGCGGGTATAAAACAGATACGCAGTATTTT.

Regarding this clonotype: This may be a read error, as it is one base from a much larger clone. The chain has TRBV7-2 and TRBJ1-6; weak D call: TRBD1 (5 bases). The CDR3 has 15 amino acids. The V end lost 0 bases, the J end lost 7 bases, and 10 bases lay between the germline ends. CDR1 is SGHTA, CDR2 FQGNSA, per germline. The CDR3 protein is CASSLARGGNSPLHF. As DNA, the CDR3 is TGTGCCAGCAGCTTAGCGAGGGGAGGCAATTCACCCCTCCACTTT.